This T cell receptor (beta chain) is from a study of neurological immune-mediated disorders. TCRdb re-analysed the 5' RACE reads in MiXCR, keeping a single row per CDR3 protein. The sample records roughly 60,000 distinct CDR3 sequences, 3% to 4% being singletons. The CDR3 loop spans 13 amino acids. Looked up from germline, CDR1 is DFQATT and CDR2 is SNEGSKA (reference sequence). This clonotype was seen at least ten times. V is TRBV20-1 and J is TRBJ2-3; 9 bases are shared with TRBD2. This TCR derives from a woman aged 50 to 60 with multiple sclerosis. Sequenced sample: PBMCs. The CDR3 region has the DNA TGCAGCGCTCTCCTAGCGGGGAGGGATACGCAGTATTTT. Encoded protein: CSALLAGRDTQYF.